Following are 3 T cell receptor beta chains from one sample sequenced in a study of T cells in Graves' hyperthyroidism and ophthalmopathy. Using RNA transcripts as the source, TCR beta CDR3 regions were amplified. The TCR CDR3 was amplified in a first-round RT-PCR using the HTBI primer set. Via MiXCR, TCRdb re-called the multiplex PCR reads, giving one row per CDR3 protein. Of a few hundred thousand distinct CDR3 sequences in the sample, about 20% were seen once. The sample was blood. The receptors here all came from a young man with Graves' hyperthyroidism.

This chain links TRBV12-3 or TRBV12-4 with TRBJ1-2; D unresolved. The CDR3 runs to 10 residues. Trimming removed 10 bases from V and 5 bases from J, with 8 bases in between. CDR3 sequence reads: CATSFYGYTF. In DNA, the CDR3 is TGTGCCACCTCGTTTTATGGCTACACCTTC.

This clonotype was observed a few times. The chain employs TRBV28 and TRBJ2-7, with 9 bases identical to TRBD2. The length of the CDR3 is 15 residues. With V trimmed by 5 bases and J by 3 bases, 8 bases remained unmatched. Germline V lookup: CDR1 MDHEN, CDR2 SYDVKM. The CDR3 protein is CASSQKGLAFYEQYF. The CDR3 nucleotides read TGTGCCAGCAGTCAAAAGGGACTAGCTTTCTACGAGCAGTACTTC.

In this sample, this clonotype turned up many times. V usage is TRBV28 and J usage is TRBJ2-7, with a possible D match to TRBD1 (6 bases). The ends were cut back, 5 bases at V and 2 bases at J, with 13 bases in the middle. This CDR3 region has 14 residues. Per germline, CDR1 MDHEN and CDR2 SYDVKM. The CDR3 bases are TGTGCCAGCAGTGTAGACAGGCGTACCTACGAGCAGTACTTC. Translation gives CASSVDRRTYEQYF.